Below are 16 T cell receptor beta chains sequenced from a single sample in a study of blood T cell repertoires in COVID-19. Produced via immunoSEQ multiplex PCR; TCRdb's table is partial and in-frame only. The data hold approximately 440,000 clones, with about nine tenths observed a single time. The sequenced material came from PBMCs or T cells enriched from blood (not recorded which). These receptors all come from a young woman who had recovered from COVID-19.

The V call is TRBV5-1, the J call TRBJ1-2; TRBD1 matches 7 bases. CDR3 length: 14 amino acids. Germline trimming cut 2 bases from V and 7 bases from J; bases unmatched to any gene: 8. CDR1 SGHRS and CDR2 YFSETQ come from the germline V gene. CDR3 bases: TGCGCCAGCAGCTTACAGGGGTCTATTAGTGGCTACACCTTC. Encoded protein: CASSLQGSISGYTF.

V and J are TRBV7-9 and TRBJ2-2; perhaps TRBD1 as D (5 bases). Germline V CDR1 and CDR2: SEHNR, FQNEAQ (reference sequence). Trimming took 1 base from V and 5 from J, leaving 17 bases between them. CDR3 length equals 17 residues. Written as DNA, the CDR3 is TGTGCCAGCAGCTTAGAGGGTCGACCTTCAGGGACCGGGGAGCTGTTTTTT. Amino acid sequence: CASSLEGRPSGTGELFF.

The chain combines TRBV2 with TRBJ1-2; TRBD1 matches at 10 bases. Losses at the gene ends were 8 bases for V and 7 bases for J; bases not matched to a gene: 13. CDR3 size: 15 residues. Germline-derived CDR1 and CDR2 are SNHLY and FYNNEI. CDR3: CASPGQGGMGAGYTF. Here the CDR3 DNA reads TGTGCCAGCCCTGGACAGGGGGGAATGGGGGCTGGCTACACCTTC.

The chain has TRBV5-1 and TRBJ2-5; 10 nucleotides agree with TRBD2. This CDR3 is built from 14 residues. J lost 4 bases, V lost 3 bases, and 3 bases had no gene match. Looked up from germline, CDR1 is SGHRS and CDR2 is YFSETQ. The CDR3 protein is CASSSGLARETQYF. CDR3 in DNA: TGCGCCAGCAGCTCGGGACTAGCGCGAGAGACCCAGTACTTC.

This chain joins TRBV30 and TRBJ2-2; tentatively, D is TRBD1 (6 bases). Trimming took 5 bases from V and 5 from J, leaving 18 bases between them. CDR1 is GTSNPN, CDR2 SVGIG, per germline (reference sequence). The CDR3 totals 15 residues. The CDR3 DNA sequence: TGTGCCTGGGGGCCATGGGGGCGGCGGACCGGGGAGCTGTTTTTT. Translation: CAWGPWGRRTGELFF.

CDR3: CASSEVRSSYNSPLHF. The CDR3 DNA follows: TGCGCCAGCAGTGAGGTCAGAAGCTCCTATAATTCACCCCTCCACTTT. The chain is built from TRBV10-2 and TRBJ1-6, with D unclear. V lost 2 bases to trimming and J lost 0 bases, with 8 bases between them. Germline V gene data show CDR1 as WSHSY and CDR2 as SAAADI. The CDR3 covers 16 residues.

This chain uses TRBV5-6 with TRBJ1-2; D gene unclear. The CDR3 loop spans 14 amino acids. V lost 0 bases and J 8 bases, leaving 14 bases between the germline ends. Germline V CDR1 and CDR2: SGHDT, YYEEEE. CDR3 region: CASSLDRRAGGYTF. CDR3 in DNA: TGTGCCAGCAGCTTGGATAGGAGGGCGGGAGGCTACACCTTC.

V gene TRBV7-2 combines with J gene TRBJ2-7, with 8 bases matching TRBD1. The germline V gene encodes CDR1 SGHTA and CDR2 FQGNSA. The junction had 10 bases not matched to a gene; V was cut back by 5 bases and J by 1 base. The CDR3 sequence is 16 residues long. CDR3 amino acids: CASSRQGALESYEQYF. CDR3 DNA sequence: TGTGCCAGCAGCCGGCAGGGGGCCCTAGAATCCTACGAGCAGTACTTC.

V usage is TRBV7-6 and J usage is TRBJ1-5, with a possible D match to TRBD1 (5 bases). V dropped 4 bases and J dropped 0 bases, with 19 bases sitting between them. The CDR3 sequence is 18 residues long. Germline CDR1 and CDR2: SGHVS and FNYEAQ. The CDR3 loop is CASSWGPPGGYSNQPQHF. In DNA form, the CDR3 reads TGTGCCAGCAGCTGGGGACCCCCCGGAGGGTATAGCAATCAGCCCCAGCATTTT.

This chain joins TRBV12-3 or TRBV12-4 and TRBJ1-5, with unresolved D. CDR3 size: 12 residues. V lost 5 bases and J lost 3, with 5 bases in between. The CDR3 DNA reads TGTGCCAGCAGTCCAGTCAATCAGCCCCAGCATTTT. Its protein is CASSPVNQPQHF.

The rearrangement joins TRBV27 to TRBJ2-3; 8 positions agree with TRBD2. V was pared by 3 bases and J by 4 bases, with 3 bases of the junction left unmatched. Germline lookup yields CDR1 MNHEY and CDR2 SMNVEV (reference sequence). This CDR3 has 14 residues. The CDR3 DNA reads TGTGCCAGCAGTTTGGGACTAGGGGCAGATACGCAGTATTTT. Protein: CASSLGLGADTQYF.

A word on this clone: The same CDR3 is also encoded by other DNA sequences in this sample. CDR3 residues: CAWSVSPGGYTF. In DNA form, the CDR3 reads TGTGCCTGGAGTGTAAGCCCGGGAGGTTACACCTTC. The chain is built from TRBV30 and TRBJ1-2; D unclear. From germline, CDR1 is GTSNPN and CDR2 SVGIG (reference sequence). The germline V and J ends were trimmed by 0 bases and 11 bases, with 13 bases remaining between them. CDR3 length: 12 residues.

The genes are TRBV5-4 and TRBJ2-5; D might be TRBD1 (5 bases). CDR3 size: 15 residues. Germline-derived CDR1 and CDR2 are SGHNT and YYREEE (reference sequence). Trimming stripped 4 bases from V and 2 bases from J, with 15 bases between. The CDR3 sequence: CASSIDSLLQETQYF. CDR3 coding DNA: TGTGCCAGCAGCATCGACAGTCTACTACAAGAGACCCAGTACTTC.

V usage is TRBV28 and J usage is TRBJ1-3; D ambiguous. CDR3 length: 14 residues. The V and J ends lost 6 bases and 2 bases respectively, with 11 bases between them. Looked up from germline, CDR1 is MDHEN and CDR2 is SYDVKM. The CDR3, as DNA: TGTGCCAGCAGCTATGACTATCCTGGAAACACCATATATTTT. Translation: CASSYDYPGNTIYF.

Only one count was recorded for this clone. In DNA form, the CDR3 reads TGCGCCAGCAGCGCGACCGACTCCAGGGTGAGAGGAAACACCATATATTTT. It encodes CASSATDSRVRGNTIYF. The V and J genes are TRBV4-1 and TRBJ1-3, with D possibly TRBD1 on 5 matching bases. Trimming took off 5 bases at V and 4 bases at J, with 21 bases between the two ends. Germline CDR1 MGHRA, CDR2 YSYEKL. CDR3 size: 17 residues.

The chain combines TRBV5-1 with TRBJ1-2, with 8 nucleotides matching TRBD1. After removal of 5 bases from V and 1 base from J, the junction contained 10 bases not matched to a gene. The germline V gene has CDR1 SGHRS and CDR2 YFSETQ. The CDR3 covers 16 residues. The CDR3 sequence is CASSIEGQVLNYGYTF. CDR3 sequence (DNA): TGCGCCAGCAGTATCGAGGGACAGGTCCTTAACTATGGCTACACCTTC.